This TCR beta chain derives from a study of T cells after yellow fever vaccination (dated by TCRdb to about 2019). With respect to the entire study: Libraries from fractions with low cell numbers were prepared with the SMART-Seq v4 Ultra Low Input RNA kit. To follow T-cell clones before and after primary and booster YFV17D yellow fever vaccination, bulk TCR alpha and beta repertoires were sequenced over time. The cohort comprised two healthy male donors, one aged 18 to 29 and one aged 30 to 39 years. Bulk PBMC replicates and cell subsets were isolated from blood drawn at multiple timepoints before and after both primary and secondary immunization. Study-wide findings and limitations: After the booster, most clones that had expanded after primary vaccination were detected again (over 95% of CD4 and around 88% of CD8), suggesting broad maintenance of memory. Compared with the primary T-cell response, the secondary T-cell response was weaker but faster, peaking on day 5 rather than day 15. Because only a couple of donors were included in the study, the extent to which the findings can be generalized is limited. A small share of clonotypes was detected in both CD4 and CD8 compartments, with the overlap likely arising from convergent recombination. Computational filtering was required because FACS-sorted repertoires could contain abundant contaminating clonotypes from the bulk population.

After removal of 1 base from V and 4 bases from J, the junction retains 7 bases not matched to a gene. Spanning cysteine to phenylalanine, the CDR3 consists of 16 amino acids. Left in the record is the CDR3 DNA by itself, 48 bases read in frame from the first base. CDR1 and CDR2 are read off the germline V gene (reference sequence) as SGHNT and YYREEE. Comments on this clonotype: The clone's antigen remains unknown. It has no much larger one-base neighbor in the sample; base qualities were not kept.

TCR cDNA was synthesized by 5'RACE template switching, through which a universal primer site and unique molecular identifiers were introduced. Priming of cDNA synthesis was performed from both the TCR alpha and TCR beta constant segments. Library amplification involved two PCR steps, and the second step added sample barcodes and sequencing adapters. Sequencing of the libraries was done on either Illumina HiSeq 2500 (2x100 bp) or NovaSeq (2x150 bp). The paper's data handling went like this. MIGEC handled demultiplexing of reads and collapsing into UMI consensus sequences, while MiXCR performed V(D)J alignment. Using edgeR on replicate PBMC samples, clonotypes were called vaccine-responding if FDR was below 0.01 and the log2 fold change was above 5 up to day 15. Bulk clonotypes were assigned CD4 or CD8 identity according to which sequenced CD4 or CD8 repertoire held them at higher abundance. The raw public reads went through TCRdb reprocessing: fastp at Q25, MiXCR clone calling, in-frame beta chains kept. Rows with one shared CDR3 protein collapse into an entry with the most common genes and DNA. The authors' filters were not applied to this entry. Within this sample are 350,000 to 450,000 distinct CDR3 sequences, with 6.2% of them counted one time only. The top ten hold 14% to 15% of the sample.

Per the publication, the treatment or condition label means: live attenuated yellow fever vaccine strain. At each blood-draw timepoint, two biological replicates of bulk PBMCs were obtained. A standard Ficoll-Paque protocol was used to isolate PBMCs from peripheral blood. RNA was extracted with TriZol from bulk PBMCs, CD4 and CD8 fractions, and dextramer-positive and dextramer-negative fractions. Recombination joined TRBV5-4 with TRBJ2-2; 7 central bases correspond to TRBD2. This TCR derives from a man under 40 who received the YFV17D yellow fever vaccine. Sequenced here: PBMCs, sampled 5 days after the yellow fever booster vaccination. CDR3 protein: CASSLSIAGGTGELFF. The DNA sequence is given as TGTGCCAGCAGCTTGTCTATAGCGGGTGGCACCGGGGAGCTGTTTTTT.